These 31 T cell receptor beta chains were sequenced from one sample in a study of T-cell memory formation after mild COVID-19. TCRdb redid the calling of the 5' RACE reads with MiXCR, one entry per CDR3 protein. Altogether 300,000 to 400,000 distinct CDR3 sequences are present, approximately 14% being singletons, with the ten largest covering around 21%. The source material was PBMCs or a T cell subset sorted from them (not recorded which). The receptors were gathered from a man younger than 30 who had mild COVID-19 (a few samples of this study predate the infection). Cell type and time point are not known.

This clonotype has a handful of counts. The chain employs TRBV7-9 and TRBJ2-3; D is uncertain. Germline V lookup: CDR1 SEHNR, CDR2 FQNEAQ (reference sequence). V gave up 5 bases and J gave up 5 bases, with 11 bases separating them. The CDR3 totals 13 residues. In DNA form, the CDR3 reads TGTGCCAGCAGCCAATACACGCTAGATACGCAGTATTTT. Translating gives CASSQYTLDTQYF.

The CDR3 sequence is CSAADGLSDTQYF. The CDR3 coding sequence is TGCAGTGCTGCCGACGGACTTTCAGATACGCAGTATTTT. This chain joins TRBV20-1 and TRBJ2-3, with a possible D match to TRBD2 (5 bases). CDR1 and CDR2 from the germline V gene are DFQATT and SNEGSKA (reference sequence). CDR3 length: 13 amino acids. The V end was cut by 5 bases, the J end by 4 bases, with 13 bases between.

The CDR3 here is CASSFSANVLTF. The CDR3 nucleotides are TGTGCCAGCAGCTTTTCCGCCAACGTCCTGACTTTC. The genes are TRBV7-2 and TRBJ2-6; D is uncertain. V lost 3 bases to trimming and J lost 7 bases, with 4 bases between them. CDR1 and CDR2 (germline): SGHTA, FQGNSA. The CDR3 spans 12 residues.

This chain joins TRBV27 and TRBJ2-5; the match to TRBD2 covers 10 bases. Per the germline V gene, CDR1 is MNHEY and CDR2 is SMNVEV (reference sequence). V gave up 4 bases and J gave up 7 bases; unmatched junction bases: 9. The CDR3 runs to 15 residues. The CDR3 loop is CASSSLSGGPSTQYF. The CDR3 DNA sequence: TGTGCCAGCAGTTCCCTTAGCGGGGGGCCTTCGACCCAGTACTTC.

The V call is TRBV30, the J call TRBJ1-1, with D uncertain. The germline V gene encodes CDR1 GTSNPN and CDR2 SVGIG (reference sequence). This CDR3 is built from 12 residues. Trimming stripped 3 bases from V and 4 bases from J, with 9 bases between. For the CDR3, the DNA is TGTGCCTGGAGCGCAGTGGGCACTGAAGCTTTCTTT. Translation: CAWSAVGTEAFF.

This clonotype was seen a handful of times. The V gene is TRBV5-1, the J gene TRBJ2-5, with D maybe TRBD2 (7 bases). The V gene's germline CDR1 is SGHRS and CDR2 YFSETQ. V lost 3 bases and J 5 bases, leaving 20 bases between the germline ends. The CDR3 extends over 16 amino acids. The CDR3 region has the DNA TGCGCCAGCAGCTCACCCGGGGGGCCACCCGGGGAGACCCAGTACTTC. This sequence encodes CASSSPGGPPGETQYF.

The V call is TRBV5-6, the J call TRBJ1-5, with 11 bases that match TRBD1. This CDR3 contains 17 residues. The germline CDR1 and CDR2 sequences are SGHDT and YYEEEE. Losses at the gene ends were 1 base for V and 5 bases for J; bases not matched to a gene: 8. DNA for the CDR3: TGTGCCAGCAGCTTGACCGGGACAGGGGGTGCGGATCAGCCCCAGCATTTT. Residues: CASSLTGTGGADQPQHF.

The CDR3 sequence: CASSENHGGGYTF. The CDR3 DNA is TGTGCCAGCAGTGAAAACCACGGGGGTGGCTACACCTTC. This sequence joins TRBV2 and TRBJ1-2; possible D gene TRBD1, 5 bases. CDR3 length: 13 amino acids. The germline V gene has CDR1 SNHLY and CDR2 FYNNEI. Trimming removed 2 bases from V and 7 bases from J, with 11 bases in between.

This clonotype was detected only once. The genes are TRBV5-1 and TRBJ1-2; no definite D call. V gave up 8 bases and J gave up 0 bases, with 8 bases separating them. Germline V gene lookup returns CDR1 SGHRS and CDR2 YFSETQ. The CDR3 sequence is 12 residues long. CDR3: CASGFSNYGYTF. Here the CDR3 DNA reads TGCGCCAGTGGATTTTCTAACTATGGCTACACCTTC.

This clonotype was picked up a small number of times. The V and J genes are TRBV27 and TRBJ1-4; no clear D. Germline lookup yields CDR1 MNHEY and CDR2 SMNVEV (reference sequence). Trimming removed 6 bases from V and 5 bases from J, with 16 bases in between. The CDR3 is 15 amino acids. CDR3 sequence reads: CASSKIRENNEKLFF. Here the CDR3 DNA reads TGTGCCAGCAGCAAAATAAGGGAAAACAATGAAAAACTGTTTTTT.

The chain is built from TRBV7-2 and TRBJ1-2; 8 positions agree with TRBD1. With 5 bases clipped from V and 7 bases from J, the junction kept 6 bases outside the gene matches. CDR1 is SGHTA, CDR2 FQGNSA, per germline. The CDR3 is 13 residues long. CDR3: CASSRGQGGGYTF. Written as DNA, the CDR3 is TGTGCCAGCAGCCGAGGACAGGGAGGTGGCTACACCTTC.

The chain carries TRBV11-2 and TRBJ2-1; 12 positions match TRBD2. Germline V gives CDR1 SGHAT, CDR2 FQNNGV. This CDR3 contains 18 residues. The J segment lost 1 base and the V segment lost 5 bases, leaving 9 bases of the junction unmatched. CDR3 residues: CASSPRLAGAQSYNEQFF. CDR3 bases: TGTGCCAGCAGCCCCCGACTAGCGGGGGCCCAATCCTACAATGAGCAGTTCTTC.

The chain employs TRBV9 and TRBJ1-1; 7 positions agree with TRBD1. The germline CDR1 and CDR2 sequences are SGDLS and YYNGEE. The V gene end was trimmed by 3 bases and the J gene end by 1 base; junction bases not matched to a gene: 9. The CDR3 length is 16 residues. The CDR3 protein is CASSAPVGTENTEAFF. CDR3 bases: TGTGCCAGCAGCGCACCCGTGGGGACAGAGAACACTGAAGCTTTCTTT.

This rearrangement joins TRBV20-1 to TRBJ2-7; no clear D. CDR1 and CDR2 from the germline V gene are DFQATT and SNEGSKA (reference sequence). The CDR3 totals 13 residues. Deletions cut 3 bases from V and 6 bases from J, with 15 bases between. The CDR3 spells CSASNPERGEQYF. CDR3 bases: TGCAGTGCTAGCAACCCAGAGCGCGGCGAGCAGTACTTC.

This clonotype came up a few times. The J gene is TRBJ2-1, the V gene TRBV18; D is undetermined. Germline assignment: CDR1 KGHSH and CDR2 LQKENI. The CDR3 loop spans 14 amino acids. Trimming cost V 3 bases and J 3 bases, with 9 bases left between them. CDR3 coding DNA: TGTGCCAGCTCACCCGACATAGACTACAATGAGCAGTTCTTC. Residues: CASSPDIDYNEQFF. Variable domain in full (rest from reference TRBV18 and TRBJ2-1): NAGVMQNPRHLVRRRGQEARLRCSPMKGHSHVYWYRQLPEEGLKFMVYLQKENIIDESGMPKERFSAEFPKEGPSILRIQQVVRGDSAAYFCASSPDIDYNEQFFGPGTRLTVL.

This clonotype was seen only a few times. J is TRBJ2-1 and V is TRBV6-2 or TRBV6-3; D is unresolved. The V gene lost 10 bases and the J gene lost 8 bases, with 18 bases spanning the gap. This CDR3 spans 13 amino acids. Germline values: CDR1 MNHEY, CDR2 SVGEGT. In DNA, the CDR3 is TGTGCCACCGCCCCTTCGAATTACTATGAGCAGTTCTTC. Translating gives CATAPSNYYEQFF.

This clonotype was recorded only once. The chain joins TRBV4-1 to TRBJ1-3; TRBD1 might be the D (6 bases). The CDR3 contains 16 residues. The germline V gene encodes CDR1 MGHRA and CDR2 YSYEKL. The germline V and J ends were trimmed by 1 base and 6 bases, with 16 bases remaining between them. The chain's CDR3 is CASSQGLRTVANTIYF. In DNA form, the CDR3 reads TGCGCCAGCAGCCAAGGGCTAAGGACAGTGGCAAACACCATATATTTT.

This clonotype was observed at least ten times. As DNA, the CDR3 is TGTGCCAGCAGCTCCGGGACAGGGAGGAAGGGGGAGCTGTTTTTT. The encoded protein is CASSSGTGRKGELFF. The rearrangement joins TRBV5-4 to TRBJ2-2; 9 nucleotides align to TRBD1. The germline gives CDR1 SGHNT, CDR2 YYREEE (reference sequence). The CDR3 is made up of 15 amino acids. After removal of 3 bases from V and 8 bases from J, the junction contained 8 bases not matched to a gene.

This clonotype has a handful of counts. The CDR3 bases are TGTGCCAGCAGTTACTCGGACCGAAACACCATATATTTT. Translating it yields CASSYSDRNTIYF. The V gene is TRBV6-6, the J gene TRBJ1-3; D unclear. V dropped 0 bases and J dropped 5 bases, with 5 bases sitting between them. CDR1 is MNHNY, CDR2 SVGAGI, per germline (reference sequence). The CDR3 is made up of 13 amino acids.

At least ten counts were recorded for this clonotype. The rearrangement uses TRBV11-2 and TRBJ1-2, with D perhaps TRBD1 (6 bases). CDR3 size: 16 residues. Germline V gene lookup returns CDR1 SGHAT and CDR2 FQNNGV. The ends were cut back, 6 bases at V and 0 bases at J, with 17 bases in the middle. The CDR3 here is CASRTLTGRTNYGYTF. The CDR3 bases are TGTGCCAGCAGAACCCTAACAGGGCGGACTAACTATGGCTACACCTTC.

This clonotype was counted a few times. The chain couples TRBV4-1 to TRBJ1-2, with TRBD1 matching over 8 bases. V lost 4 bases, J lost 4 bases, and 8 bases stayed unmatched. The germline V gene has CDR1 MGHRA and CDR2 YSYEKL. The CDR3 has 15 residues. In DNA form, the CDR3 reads TGCGCCAGCAGCCCTAGGGACAGGTCTGCCTATGGCTACACCTTC. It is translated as CASSPRDRSAYGYTF.

CDR3 protein: CASSRGTGDEKLFF. CDR3 bases: TGCGCCAGCAGCCGAGGGACAGGAGATGAAAAACTGTTTTTT. V and J are TRBV5-1 and TRBJ1-4; 8 positions match TRBD1. The V gene end was trimmed by 4 bases and the J gene end by 6 bases; junction bases not matched to a gene: 5. The CDR3 contains 14 residues. Germline assignment: CDR1 SGHRS and CDR2 YFSETQ.

The CDR3 loop is CASSYSGGAETQYF. CDR3 bases: TGTGCCAGCAGTTACAGCGGGGGGGCAGAGACCCAGTACTTC. The chain is built from TRBV6-6 and TRBJ2-5, with 10 bases matching TRBD2. The germline V gene encodes CDR1 MNHNY and CDR2 SVGAGI (reference sequence). The CDR3 extends over 14 amino acids. The V segment lost 2 bases and the J segment 4 bases; nucleotides outside the gene matches: 1.

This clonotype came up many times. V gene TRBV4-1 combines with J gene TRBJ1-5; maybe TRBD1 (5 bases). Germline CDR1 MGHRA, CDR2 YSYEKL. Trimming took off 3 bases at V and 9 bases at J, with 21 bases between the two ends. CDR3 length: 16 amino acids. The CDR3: CASSQIDMGLAGPQHF. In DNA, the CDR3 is TGCGCCAGCAGCCAGATAGATATGGGGCTGGCGGGGCCCCAGCATTTT.

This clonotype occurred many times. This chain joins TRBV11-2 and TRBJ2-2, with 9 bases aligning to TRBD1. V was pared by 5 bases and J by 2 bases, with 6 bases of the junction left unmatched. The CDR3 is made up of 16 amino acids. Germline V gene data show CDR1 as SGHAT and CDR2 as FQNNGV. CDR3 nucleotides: TGTGCCAGCAGCCGCCGGGACAGGGTAAACACCGGGGAGCTGTTTTTT. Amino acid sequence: CASSRRDRVNTGELFF.

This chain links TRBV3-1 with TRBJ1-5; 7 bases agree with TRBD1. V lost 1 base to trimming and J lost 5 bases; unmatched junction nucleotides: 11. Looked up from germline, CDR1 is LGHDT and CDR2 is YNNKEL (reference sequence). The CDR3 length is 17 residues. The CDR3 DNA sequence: TGTGCCAGCAGCCAAGGTAGGGGGCTGGGGGCCTATCAGCCCCAGCATTTT. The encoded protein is CASSQGRGLGAYQPQHF.

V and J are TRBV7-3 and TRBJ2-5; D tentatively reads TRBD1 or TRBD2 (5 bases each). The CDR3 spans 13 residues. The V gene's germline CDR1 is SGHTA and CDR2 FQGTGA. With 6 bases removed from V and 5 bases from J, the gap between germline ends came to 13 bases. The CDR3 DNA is TGTGCCAGCAGTTCGGGACGAGGGGAGACCCAGTACTTC. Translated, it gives CASSSGRGETQYF. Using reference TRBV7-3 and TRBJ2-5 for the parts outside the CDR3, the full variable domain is GAGVSQTPSNKVTEKGKYVELRCDPISGHTALYWYRQSLGQGPEFLIYFQGTGAADDSGLPNDRFFAVRPEGSVSTLKIQRTERGDSAVYLCASSSGRGETQYFGPGTRLLVL.

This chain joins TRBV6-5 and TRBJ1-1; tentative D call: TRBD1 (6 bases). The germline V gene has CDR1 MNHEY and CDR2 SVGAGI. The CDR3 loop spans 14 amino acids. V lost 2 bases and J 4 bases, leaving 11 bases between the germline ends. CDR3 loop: CASSYTGRGTEAFF. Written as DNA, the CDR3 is TGTGCCAGCAGTTACACAGGGAGAGGCACTGAAGCTTTCTTT.

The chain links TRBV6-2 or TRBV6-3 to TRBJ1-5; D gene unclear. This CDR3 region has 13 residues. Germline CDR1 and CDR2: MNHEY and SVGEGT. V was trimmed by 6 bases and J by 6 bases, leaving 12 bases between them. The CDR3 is CASSSTRVQPQHF. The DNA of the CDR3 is TGTGCCAGCAGCTCTACTAGGGTTCAGCCCCAGCATTTT.

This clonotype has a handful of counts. CDR3 protein: CASSFMGLEANTQYF. The CDR3 DNA reads as TGTGCCAGCAGCTTCATGGGACTGGAAGCGAATACGCAGTATTTT. This chain links TRBV7-6 with TRBJ2-3, with D possibly TRBD2 on 6 matching bases. The germline V and J ends were trimmed by 3 bases and 7 bases, with 17 bases remaining between them. Germline V CDR1 and CDR2: SGHVS, FNYEAQ. The CDR3 has 15 residues.

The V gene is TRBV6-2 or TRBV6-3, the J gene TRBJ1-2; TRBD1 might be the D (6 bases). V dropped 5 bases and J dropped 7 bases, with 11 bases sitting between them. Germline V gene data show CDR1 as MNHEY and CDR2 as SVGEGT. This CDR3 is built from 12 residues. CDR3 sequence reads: CASSGQSAGYTF. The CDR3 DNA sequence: TGTGCCAGCAGTGGACAGTCGGCTGGCTACACCTTC.